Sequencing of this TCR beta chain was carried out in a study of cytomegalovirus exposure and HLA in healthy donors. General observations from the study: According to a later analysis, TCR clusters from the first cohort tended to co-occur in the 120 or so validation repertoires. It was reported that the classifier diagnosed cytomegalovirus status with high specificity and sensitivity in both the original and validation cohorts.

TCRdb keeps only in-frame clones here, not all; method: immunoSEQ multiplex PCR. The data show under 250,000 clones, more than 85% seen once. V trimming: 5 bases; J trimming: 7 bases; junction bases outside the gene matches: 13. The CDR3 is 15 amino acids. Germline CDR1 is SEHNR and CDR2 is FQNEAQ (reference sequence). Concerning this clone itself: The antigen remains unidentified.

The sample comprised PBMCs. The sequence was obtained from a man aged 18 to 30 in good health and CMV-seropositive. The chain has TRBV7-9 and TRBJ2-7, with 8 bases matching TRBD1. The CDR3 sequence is CASSARDRQRREQYF. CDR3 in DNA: TGTGCCAGCAGCGCCCGGGACAGGCAGAGACGAGAGCAGTACTTC.